The sequence of this T cell receptor (beta chain) was determined in a study of blood T cell repertoires in COVID-19. Study context: PBMCs, B-cell-depleted T cells, or T cells were the source of the cDNA or gDNA that made up the material.

TCRdb's table, derived via immunoSEQ multiplex PCR, lists solely in-frame clones and lacks some. The data show over 250,000 clones, approximately 90% seen once. Germline trimming cut 3 bases from V and 0 bases from J; bases unmatched to any gene: 6. The CDR3 loop spans 16 amino acids. CDR1 is SGDLS, CDR2 YYNGEE, per germline. Assignments of participants to cohorts depended upon their own reported clinical history. The chain is built from TRBV9 and TRBJ2-3; 8 positions match TRBD1. The clonotype comes from a woman in her sixties in a cohort exposed to, infected with or recovered from COVID-19 (not recorded which). Sequencing used PBMCs or T cells enriched from blood (not recorded which). CDR3 DNA: TGTGCCAGCAGCGCGCAAGGACAGGGAAGCACAGATACGCAGTATTTT. Its protein is CASSAQGQGSTDTQYF. The full variable domain, with the rest looked up from reference TRBV9 and TRBJ2-3, is DSGVTQTPKHLITATGQRVTLRCSPRSGDLSVYWYQQSLDQGLQFLIQYYNGEERAKGNILERFSAQQFPDLHSELNLSSLELGDSALYFCASSAQGQGSTDTQYFGPGTRLTVL.